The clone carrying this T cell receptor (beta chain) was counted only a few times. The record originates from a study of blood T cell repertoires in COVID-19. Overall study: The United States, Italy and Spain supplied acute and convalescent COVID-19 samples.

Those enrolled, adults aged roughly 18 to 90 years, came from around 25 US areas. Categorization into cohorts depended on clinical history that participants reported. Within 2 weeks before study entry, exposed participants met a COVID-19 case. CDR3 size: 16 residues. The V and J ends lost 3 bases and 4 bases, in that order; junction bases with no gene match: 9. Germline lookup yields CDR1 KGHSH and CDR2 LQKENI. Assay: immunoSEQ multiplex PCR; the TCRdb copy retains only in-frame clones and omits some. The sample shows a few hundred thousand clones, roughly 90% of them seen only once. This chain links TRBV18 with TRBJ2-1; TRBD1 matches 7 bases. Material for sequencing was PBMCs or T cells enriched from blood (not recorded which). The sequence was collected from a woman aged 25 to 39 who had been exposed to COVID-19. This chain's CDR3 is CASSPKPGTAYNEQFF. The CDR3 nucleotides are TGTGCCAGCTCACCGAAACCGGGGACAGCTTACAATGAGCAGTTCTTC.